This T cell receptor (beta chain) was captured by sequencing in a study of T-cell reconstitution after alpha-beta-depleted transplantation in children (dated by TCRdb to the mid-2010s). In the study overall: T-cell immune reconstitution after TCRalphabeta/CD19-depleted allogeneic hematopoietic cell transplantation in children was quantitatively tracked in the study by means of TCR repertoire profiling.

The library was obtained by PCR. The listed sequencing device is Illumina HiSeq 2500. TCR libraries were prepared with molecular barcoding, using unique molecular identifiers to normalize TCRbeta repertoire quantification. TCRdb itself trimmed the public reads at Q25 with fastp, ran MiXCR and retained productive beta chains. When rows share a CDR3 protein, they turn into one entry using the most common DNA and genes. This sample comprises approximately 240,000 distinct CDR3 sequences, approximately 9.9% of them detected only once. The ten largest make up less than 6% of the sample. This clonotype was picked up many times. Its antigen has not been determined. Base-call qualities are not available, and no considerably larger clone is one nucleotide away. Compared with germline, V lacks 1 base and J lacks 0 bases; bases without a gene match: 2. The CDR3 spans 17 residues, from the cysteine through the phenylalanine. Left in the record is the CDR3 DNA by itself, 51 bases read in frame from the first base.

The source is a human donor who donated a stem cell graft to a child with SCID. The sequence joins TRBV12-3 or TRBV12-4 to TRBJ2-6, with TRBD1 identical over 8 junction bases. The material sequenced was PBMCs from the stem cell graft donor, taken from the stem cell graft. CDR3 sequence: CASSLGQGNSGANVLTF. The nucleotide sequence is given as TGTGCCAGCAGTTTAGGACAGGGGAACTCTGGGGCCAACGTCCTGACTTTC.